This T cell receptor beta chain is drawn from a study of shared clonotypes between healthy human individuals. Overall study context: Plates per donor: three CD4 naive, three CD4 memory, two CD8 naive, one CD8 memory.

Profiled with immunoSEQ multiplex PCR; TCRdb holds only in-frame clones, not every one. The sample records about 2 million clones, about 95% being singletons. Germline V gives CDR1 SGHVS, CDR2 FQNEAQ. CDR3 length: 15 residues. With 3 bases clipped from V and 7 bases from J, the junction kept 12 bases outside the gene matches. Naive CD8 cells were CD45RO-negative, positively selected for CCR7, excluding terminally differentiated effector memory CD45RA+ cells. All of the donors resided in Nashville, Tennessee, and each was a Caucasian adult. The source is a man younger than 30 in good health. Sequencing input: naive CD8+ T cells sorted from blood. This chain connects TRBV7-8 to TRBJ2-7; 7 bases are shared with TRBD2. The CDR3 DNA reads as TGTGCCAGCAGCTTCGCACCGGGGGGTTCGGGAGAGCAGTACTTC. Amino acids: CASSFAPGGSGEQYF.